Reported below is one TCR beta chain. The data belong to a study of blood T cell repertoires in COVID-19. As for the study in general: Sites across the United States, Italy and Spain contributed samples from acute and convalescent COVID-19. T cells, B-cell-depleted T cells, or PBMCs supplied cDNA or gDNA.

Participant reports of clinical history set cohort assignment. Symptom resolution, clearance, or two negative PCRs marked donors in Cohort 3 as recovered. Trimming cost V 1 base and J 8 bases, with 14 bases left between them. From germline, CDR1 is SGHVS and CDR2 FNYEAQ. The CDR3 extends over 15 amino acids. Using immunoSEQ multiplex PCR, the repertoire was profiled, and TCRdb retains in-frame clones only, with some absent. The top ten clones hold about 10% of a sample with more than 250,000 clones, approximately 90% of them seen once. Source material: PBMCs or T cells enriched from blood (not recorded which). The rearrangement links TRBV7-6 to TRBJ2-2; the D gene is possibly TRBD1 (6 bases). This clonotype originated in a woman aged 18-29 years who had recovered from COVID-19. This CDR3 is CASSLGQVSRGELFF. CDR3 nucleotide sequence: TGTGCCAGCAGCTTAGGACAGGTGTCCCGGGGGGAGCTGTTTTTT.